A single sample gave rise to the 4 T cell receptor beta chains below, sequenced in a study of blood T cell repertoires in COVID-19. Generated by immunoSEQ multiplex PCR, the TCRdb table keeps only in-frame clones and is missing some. The data hold 150,000 to 200,000 clones, with around 80% observed a single time. The sequencing input was peripheral blood. The receptors were sampled from a human donor in a cohort sampled during active COVID-19.

The chain recombines TRBV7-9 with TRBJ2-3; D is perhaps TRBD1 (6 bases). V dropped 5 bases and J dropped 0 bases, with 15 bases sitting between them. CDR1 is SEHNR, CDR2 FQNEAQ, per germline (reference sequence). The CDR3 extends over 16 amino acids. As DNA, the CDR3 is TGTGCCAGCAGCAACCGGGACACCTCTAGCACAGATACGCAGTATTTT. It specifies CASSNRDTSSTDTQYF.

The V gene is TRBV4-1, the J gene TRBJ1-3, with D uncertain. Germline CDR1 reads MGHRA; CDR2 reads YSYEKL. V lost 2 bases and J lost 1, with 9 bases in between. The CDR3 spans 15 residues. The CDR3 nucleotides read TGCGCCAGCAGCCAAATACCCGGTTCTGGAAACACCATATATTTT. It encodes CASSQIPGSGNTIYF.

The chain links TRBV4-1 to TRBJ2-1, with D tentatively TRBD1 (5 bases). The germline gives CDR1 MGHRA, CDR2 YSYEKL. CDR3 length equals 17 residues. V was pared by 5 bases and J by 0 bases, with 17 bases between. CDR3 coding DNA: TGCGCCAGCAGCTACAGCAGGGCGGAAAGCTCCTACAATGAGCAGTTCTTC. Protein product: CASSYSRAESSYNEQFF.

The chain links TRBV2 to TRBJ2-7; 14 bases map to TRBD2. The V gene end was trimmed by 2 bases and the J gene end by 0 bases; junction bases not matched to a gene: 9. Germline V gene sequence: CDR1 SNHLY, CDR2 FYNNEI. The CDR3 consists of 19 residues. Here the CDR3 reads CASSEPRTSGGPNSYEQYF. CDR3 coding DNA: TGTGCCAGCAGTGAACCCCGGACTAGCGGGGGGCCCAACTCCTACGAGCAGTACTTC.